This T cell receptor (beta chain) originates from a study of T cell responses to AZD1222 COVID-19 vaccine. Study results and caveats: CD4 TCRs linked to vaccination spanned spike, dominating at 160-218 and 743-854. Baseline seropositivity characterized only six AZD1222 recipients. The sample set comprised mostly white British donors with more females, and clonal diversity was possibly underestimated.

TCRdb's copy holds only in-frame clones and misses some; the assay was immunoSEQ multiplex PCR. The sample yields 160,000 or so clones, 80% to 90% seen once. With regard to this clone: Its antigen is as yet unknown.

The receptor was derived from an adult who received the AZD1222 COVID-19 vaccine. Sequenced material: peripheral blood, taken 28 days after the second AZD1222 dose.

The CDR3 reads CASSLAGDLREQYF. CDR3 DNA sequence: TGTGCCAGCAGTCTAGCGGGAGATCTGCGGGAGCAGTACTTC. The chain recombines TRBV6-2 or TRBV6-3 with TRBJ2-7; 10 bases fit TRBD2. Germline assignment: CDR1 MNHEY and CDR2 SVGEGT. V gave up 5 bases and J gave up 7 bases; unmatched junction bases: 8. The CDR3 is made up of 14 amino acids.